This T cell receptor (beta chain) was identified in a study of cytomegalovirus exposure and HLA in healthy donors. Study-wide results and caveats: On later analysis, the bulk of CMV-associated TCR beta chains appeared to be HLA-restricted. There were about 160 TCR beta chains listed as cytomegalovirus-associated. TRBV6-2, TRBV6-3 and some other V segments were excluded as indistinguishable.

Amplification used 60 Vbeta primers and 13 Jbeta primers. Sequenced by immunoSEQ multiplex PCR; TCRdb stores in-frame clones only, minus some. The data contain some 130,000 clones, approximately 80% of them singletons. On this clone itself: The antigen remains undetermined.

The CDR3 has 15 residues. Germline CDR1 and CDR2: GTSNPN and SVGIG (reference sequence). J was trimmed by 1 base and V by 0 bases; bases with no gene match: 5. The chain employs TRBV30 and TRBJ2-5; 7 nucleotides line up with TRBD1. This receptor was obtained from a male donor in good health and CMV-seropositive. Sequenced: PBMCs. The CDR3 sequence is CAWSVRAGGQETQYF. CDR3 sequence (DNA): TGTGCCTGGAGTGTAAGGGCAGGGGGCCAAGAGACCCAGTACTTC.